Shown below are 23 T cell receptor beta chains from a single sample sequenced in a study of blood T cells in healthy people across ages (dated by TCRdb to the mid-2010s). Libraries were made using 5' RACE. The second PCR ran for roughly 7 to 12 cycles and used a J-beta primer mix along with a sample-barcoded 5' primer. TCRdb handled the public reads itself, with Q25 trimming in fastp and clone calling in MiXCR, and kept productive beta chains. Entries that share a CDR3 protein sequence are merged under the most common genes and DNA. The sample table holds over 1,500,000 distinct CDR3 sequences, of which around 40% were seen once. The ten largest account for about 23% of the sample. The material sequenced was blood. All receptors derive from a human donor in good health.

This clonotype has just a few counts. The V call is TRBV5-1, the J call TRBJ2-1, with a tentative D call TRBD2 (6 bases). V was pared by 4 bases and J by 0 bases, with 14 bases between. This CDR3 spans 16 amino acids. Germline V CDR1 and CDR2: SGHRS, YFSETQ. CDR3 nucleotide sequence: TGCGCCAGCAGCATCGGACTACGTGACTCCTACAATGAGCAGTTCTTC. Translated: CASSIGLRDSYNEQFF.

The chain employs TRBV7-2 and TRBJ2-3; D gene ambiguous. This CDR3 region has 14 residues. The germline gives CDR1 SGHTA, CDR2 FQGNSA. Trimming removed 3 bases from V and 3 bases from J, with 10 bases in between. CDR3 in DNA: TGTGCCAGCAGCTTCTTAGACCCTACAGATACGCAGTATTTT. It translates to CASSFLDPTDTQYF.

At least ten counts were recorded for this clonotype. V gene TRBV7-8 combines with J gene TRBJ2-7, with 8 bases lining up with TRBD1. V lost 2 bases to trimming and J lost 0 bases; unmatched junction nucleotides: 6. CDR3 length equals 16 residues. CDR1 is SGHVS, CDR2 FQNEAQ, per germline. CDR3 in amino acids: CASSLLDRGGSYEQYF. As DNA, the CDR3 is TGTGCCAGCAGCTTATTAGACAGGGGTGGCTCCTACGAGCAGTACTTC.

This clonotype has only one observation. The rearrangement links TRBV19 to TRBJ2-5; no firm D call. CDR3 length: 14 residues. Trimming shortened V by 4 bases and J by 1 base, and 10 bases separated the two germline ends. Germline lookup yields CDR1 LNHDA and CDR2 SQIVND (reference sequence). CDR3 sequence: CASSRTWGQETQYF. CDR3 bases: TGTGCCAGTAGTAGGACGTGGGGCCAAGAGACCCAGTACTTC. Based on the CDR3 plus reference TRBV19 and TRBJ2-5, the full variable domain is DGGITQSPKYLFRKEGQNVTLSCEQNLNHDAMYWYRQDPGQGLRLIYYSQIVNDFQKGDIAEGYSVSREKKESFPLTVTSAQKNPTAFYLCASSRTWGQETQYFGPGTRLLVL.

This clonotype was detected a few times. V gene TRBV7-9 combines with J gene TRBJ1-2; 8 bases agree with TRBD1. CDR1 is SEHNR, CDR2 FQNEAQ, per germline (reference sequence). The CDR3 is 16 residues long. Trimming removed 0 bases from V and 8 bases from J; junction bases left unmatched: 11. CDR3 in amino acids: CASSLAGQASARGYTF. In DNA, the CDR3 is TGTGCCAGCAGCTTAGCGGGACAGGCGTCGGCGCGGGGCTACACCTTC.

This clonotype was counted only a few times. The chain uses TRBV4-1 and TRBJ2-1, with 9 bases fitting TRBD1. CDR1 and CDR2 from the germline V gene are MGHRA and YSYEKL. Trimming cost V 3 bases and J 0 bases; bases outside gene matches: 6. The CDR3 is made up of 17 amino acids. The chain's CDR3 is CASSHLQGASSYNEQFF. In DNA form, the CDR3 reads TGCGCCAGCAGCCACCTACAGGGGGCGAGCTCCTACAATGAGCAGTTCTTC.

This clonotype has more than one count but fewer than ten. The chain uses TRBV20-1 and TRBJ2-3; the D gene could be TRBD1 or TRBD2 (5 bases each). CDR3 length: 13 amino acids. The V gene lost 3 bases and the J gene lost 2 bases, with 9 bases spanning the gap. Germline V gene data show CDR1 as DFQATT and CDR2 as SNEGSKA (reference sequence). For the CDR3, the DNA is TGCAGTGCTAGCGGGGCTTACACAGATACGCAGTATTTT. Its protein is CSASGAYTDTQYF.

The chain joins TRBV7-2 to TRBJ2-7, with 7 positions matching TRBD2. CDR1 is SGHTA, CDR2 FQGNSA, per germline. The CDR3 length is 15 residues. V trimming: 4 bases; J trimming: 2 bases; junction bases outside the gene matches: 8. CDR3 DNA: TGTGCCAGCAGCTATGAGCGGGGTGGACCCTACGAGCAGTACTTC. It is translated as CASSYERGGPYEQYF.

This clonotype has only a few counts. The rearrangement joins TRBV27 to TRBJ2-3; D is ambiguous. The CDR3 consists of 13 residues. With 5 bases removed from V and 9 bases from J, the gap between germline ends came to 15 bases. Per the germline V gene, CDR1 is MNHEY and CDR2 is SMNVEV (reference sequence). The CDR3 DNA is TGTGCCAGCAGTCCAATTCTGGCGGACACGCAGTATTTT. Translated, it gives CASSPILADTQYF.

In this sample, this clonotype turned up a few times. The chain couples TRBV12-3 or TRBV12-4 to TRBJ2-3; no definite D call. CDR3 size: 15 residues. Trimming removed 4 bases at V and 4 bases at J, with 15 bases between. DNA of the CDR3: TGTGCCAGCAGTTCGAGCCCTCAGGCCGCAGATACGCAGTATTTT. It translates to CASSSSPQAADTQYF.

V is TRBV29-1 and J is TRBJ1-4, with TRBD1 as a possible D gene (5 bases). The CDR3 is made up of 13 amino acids. In germline, CDR1 is SQVTM, CDR2 ANQGSEA. V lost 6 bases and J lost 8, with 16 bases in between. The CDR3 DNA follows: TGCAGCGTAACCGGGTCCCCAGGGGAAAAACTGTTTTTT. Protein product: CSVTGSPGEKLFF.

This clonotype was observed a few times. The chain links TRBV7-2 to TRBJ1-2, with D possibly TRBD1 on 5 matching bases. Germline CDR1 is SGHTA and CDR2 is FQGNSA. Deletions cut 1 base from V and 7 bases from J, with 16 bases between. This CDR3 region has 15 residues. The CDR3 here is CASSLVDSRVGGYTF. CDR3 nucleotide sequence: TGTGCCAGCAGCTTAGTCGACAGTAGGGTGGGTGGCTACACCTTC.

As DNA, the CDR3 is TGTGCCAGCATGACTACAGGGCAGGGTCAGCCCCAGCATTTT. Residues: CASMTTGQGQPQHF. This chain uses TRBV6-2 or TRBV6-3 with TRBJ1-5; possibly TRBD1 for D (6 bases). Germline CDR1 and CDR2: MNHEY and SVGEGT. The CDR3 runs to 14 residues. V lost 7 bases and J lost 6, with 16 bases in between.

This sequence joins TRBV4-3 and TRBJ1-4; D not resolved. Germline CDR1 is LGHNA and CDR2 is YSLEER. This CDR3 has 15 amino acids. The V gene lost 1 base and the J gene lost 7 bases, with 13 bases spanning the gap. The chain's CDR3 is CASSQGSHTGEKLFF. DNA of the CDR3: TGCGCCAGCAGCCAAGGCAGTCACACGGGTGAAAAACTGTTTTTT.

This chain links TRBV29-1 with TRBJ2-1; D uncertain. The CDR3 length is 16 residues. Germline V CDR1 and CDR2: SQVTM, ANQGSEA. V dropped 4 bases and J dropped 13 bases, with 29 bases sitting between them. CDR3 sequence (DNA): TGCAGCGTTGTTGGTCCGGGCTCGACACCCCTGGAGACCCAGTTCTTC. This translates into CSVVGPGSTPLETQFF.

The chain is built from TRBV7-2 and TRBJ2-3, with D tentatively TRBD1 (6 bases). The germline V gene encodes CDR1 SGHTA and CDR2 FQGNSA. The V end lost 7 bases, the J end lost 2 bases, and 16 bases lay between the germline ends. This CDR3 is 15 amino acids long. The CDR3 loop is CASTEQGTSTDTQYF. CDR3 DNA: TGTGCCAGCACCGAGCAGGGGACCTCCACAGATACGCAGTATTTT.

Of note for this clonotype: One junction end does not reproduce the germline sequence, and a read error may be involved. V is TRBV6-6 and J is TRBJ2-3, with D unresolved. Looked up from germline, CDR1 is MNHNY and CDR2 is SVGAGI (reference sequence). The CDR3 has 15 residues. The CDR3 spells CASSYQTPGTDTRYF. The CDR3 nucleotides read TGTGCCAGCAGTTACCAGACGCCAGGCACAGATACGCGGTATTTT.

This sequence joins TRBV6-2 or TRBV6-3 and TRBJ2-3, with D maybe TRBD2 (5 bases). The germline CDR1 and CDR2 sequences are MNHEY and SVGEGT. Trimming removed 6 bases at V and 2 bases at J, with 18 bases between. This CDR3 contains 16 residues. CDR3 sequence (DNA): TGTGCCAGCAGGAGTCATGGACTCCTCGCCACAGATACGCAGTATTTT. The encoded protein is CASRSHGLLATDTQYF.

V and J are TRBV7-2 and TRBJ1-1, with D perhaps TRBD1 (6 bases). The CDR3 is 14 amino acids. The ends were cut back, 2 bases at V and 11 bases at J, with 18 bases in the middle. Germline V gene lookup returns CDR1 SGHTA and CDR2 FQGNSA. The CDR3 DNA sequence: TGTGCCAGCAGCTTAAACGGGCAGGGGAATATCGCTTTCTTT. The encoded protein is CASSLNGQGNIAFF.

The rearrangement links TRBV6-1 to TRBJ2-1; TRBD2 matches at 11 bases. CDR3 length equals 17 residues. V gave up 5 bases and J gave up 4 bases; unmatched junction bases: 10. Germline assignment: CDR1 MNHNS and CDR2 SASEGT. As DNA, the CDR3 is TGTGCCAGCAGTCCTTCCGATAGCGGGGGGGAATACAATGAGCAGTTCTTC. It specifies CASSPSDSGGEYNEQFF.

The chain is built from TRBV11-3 and TRBJ1-1; D is ambiguous. The length of the CDR3 is 19 residues. Germline V gene data show CDR1 as SGHNT and CDR2 as YENEEA. Deletions cut 0 bases from V and 0 bases from J, with 20 bases between. CDR3 in amino acids: CASSLEGWQVTRMNTEAFF. The CDR3 DNA follows: TGTGCCAGCAGCTTAGAAGGTTGGCAGGTGACCCGCATGAACACTGAAGCTTTCTTT.

The chain couples TRBV12-3 or TRBV12-4 to TRBJ2-1; 11 bases align to TRBD1. The CDR3 is 14 residues long. The J segment lost 7 bases and the V segment lost 10 bases, leaving 9 bases of the junction unmatched. CDR3 amino acids: CATAPGQGGNEQFF. The CDR3 DNA sequence: TGTGCCACCGCGCCGGGACAGGGGGGGAATGAGCAGTTCTTC.

The chain employs TRBV11-1 and TRBJ2-7; TRBD1 matches at 7 bases. Germline-derived CDR1 and CDR2 are SGHAT and FQDESV (reference sequence). V gave up 5 bases and J gave up 1 base; unmatched junction bases: 8. The CDR3 consists of 15 residues. The CDR3 nucleotides are TGTGCCAGCAGCGAACAGGGACAGACTTCCTACGAGCAGTACTTC. Protein product: CASSEQGQTSYEQYF.